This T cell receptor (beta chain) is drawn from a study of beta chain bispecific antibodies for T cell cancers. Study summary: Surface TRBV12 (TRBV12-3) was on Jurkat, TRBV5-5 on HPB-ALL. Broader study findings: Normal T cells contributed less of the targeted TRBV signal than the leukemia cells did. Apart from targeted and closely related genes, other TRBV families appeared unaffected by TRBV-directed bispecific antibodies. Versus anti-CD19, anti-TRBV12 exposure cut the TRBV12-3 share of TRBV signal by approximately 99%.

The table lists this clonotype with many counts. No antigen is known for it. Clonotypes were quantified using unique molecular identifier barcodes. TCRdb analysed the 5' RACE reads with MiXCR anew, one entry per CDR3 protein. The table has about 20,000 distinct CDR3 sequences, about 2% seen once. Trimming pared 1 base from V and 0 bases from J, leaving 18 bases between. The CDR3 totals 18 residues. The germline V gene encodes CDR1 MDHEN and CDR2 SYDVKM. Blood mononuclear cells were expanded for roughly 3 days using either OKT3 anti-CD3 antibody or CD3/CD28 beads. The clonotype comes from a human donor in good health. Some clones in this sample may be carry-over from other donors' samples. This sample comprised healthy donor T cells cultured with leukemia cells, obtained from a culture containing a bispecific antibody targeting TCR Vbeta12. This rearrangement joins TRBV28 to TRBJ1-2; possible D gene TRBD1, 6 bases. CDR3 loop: CASSLFELEGTPNYGYTF. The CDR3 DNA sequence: TGTGCCAGCAGTTTATTTGAACTGGAAGGGACACCTAACTATGGCTACACCTTC.